A selection of T cell receptor beta chains follows, all from one sample in a study of a mutant IDH1 vaccine in newly diagnosed glioma. Sequencing was performed with immunoSEQ multiplex PCR; in TCRdb, only in-frame clones are kept and a portion is missing. Of 40,000 to 45,000 clones detected, about 88% appear once; the ten largest clones hold 2% to 2.5%. The antigens of these receptors remain unknown. The input for sequencing was PBMCs, taken from a glioma patient whose treatment included an IDH1 peptide vaccine. These receptors all stem from a woman between 18 and 29 years old with glioma. Some clones in this sample may be carry-over from other donors' samples. CDR3s include the opening cysteine and the closing phenylalanine or tryptophan. The D gene is left open where the match is weak. Clone size appears in some rows only: once, few, many, or a class for an expanded clone.

- | TRBJ2-7 | - | TRBV4-3 | CASSQAWPDVYEQYF | TGCGCCAGCAGCCAAGCCTGGCCGGACGTATACGAGCAGTACTTC
TRBD2 | TRBJ2-1 | - | TRBV4-1 | CASSHPAGPNYNEQFF | TGCGCCAGCAGCCACCCAGCGGGACCCAATTACAATGAGCAGTTCTTC
- | TRBJ2-1 | - | TRBV7-9 | CASSLANEQFF | TGTGCCAGCAGCTTAGCCAATGAGCAGTTCTTC
TRBD2 | TRBJ2-1 | - | TRBV28 | CASSPGTSDLEQFF | TGTGCCAGCAGTCCCGGGACTAGCGATCTAGAGCAGTTCTTC
- | TRBJ2-7 | once | TRBV4-1 | CASSHGGRDYEQYF | TGCGCCAGCAGCCACGGCGGCAGGGACTACGAGCAGTACTTC
TRBD2 | TRBJ2-7 | - | TRBV7-6 | CASSLSAGGDEQYF | TGTGCCAGCAGCTTATCAGCGGGAGGGGACGAGCAGTACTTC
- | TRBJ1-5 | few | TRBV7-9 | CASSFMGQPQHF | TGTGCCAGCAGCTTTATGGGACAGCCCCAGCATTTT
TRBD1 | TRBJ1-5 | few | TRBV5-1 | CASSLEGARGNQPQHF | TGCGCCAGCAGCTTGGAGGGGGCTCGGGGCAATCAGCCCCAGCATTTT
- | TRBJ2-7 | - | TRBV5-6 | CASSLSLSYEQYF | TGTGCCAGCAGCTTGTCCCTATCCTACGAGCAGTACTTC
- | TRBJ2-2 | few | TRBV9 | CASSRETTGELFF | TGTGCCAGCAGCAGGGAGACCACCGGGGAGCTGTTTTTT
- | TRBJ2-5 | - | TRBV6-5 | CASSLTDRPETQYF | TGTGCCAGCAGCTTAACGGACCGGCCGGAGACCCAGTACTTC
- | TRBJ2-1 | once | TRBV4-1 | CASSEGNEQFF | TGCGCCAGCAGCGAAGGCAATGAGCAGTTCTTC
TRBD2 | TRBJ2-1 | - | TRBV28 | CASSPGTSGVFRDNEQFF | TGTGCCAGCAGCCCCGGGACTAGCGGGGTTTTTAGGGACAATGAGCAGTTCTTC
TRBD2 | TRBJ2-3 | - | TRBV29-1 | CSVEVPSGEDTQYF | TGCAGCGTTGAAGTCCCTAGCGGGGAAGATACGCAGTATTTT
TRBD1 | TRBJ1-6 | - | TRBV23-1 | CASSNLRGQAKGYNSPLHF | TGCGCCAGCAGTAATCTTAGGGGGCAGGCAAAGGGCTATAATTCACCCCTCCACTTT
- | TRBJ1-3 | - | TRBV2 | CASREQFSGNTIYF | TGTGCCAGCAGGGAACAGTTTTCTGGAAACACCATATATTTT
TRBD2 | TRBJ2-3 | - | TRBV5-6 | CASVRNGGAQADTQYF | TGTGCCAGCGTCCGTAACGGGGGGGCCCAAGCAGATACGCAGTATTTT
- | TRBJ2-7 | - | TRBV11-2 | CASSLERRDAYEQYF | TGTGCCAGCAGCTTAGAGAGGCGGGACGCCTACGAGCAGTACTTC
- | TRBJ2-2 | - | TRBV6-1 | CASSEGPANTGELFF | TGTGCCAGCAGTGAGGGGCCAGCGAACACCGGGGAGCTGTTTTTT
- | TRBJ1-1 | - | TRBV5-1 | CASSLAPQKNTEAFF | TGCGCCAGCAGCTTGGCCCCTCAGAAGAACACTGAAGCTTTCTTT
- | TRBJ2-7 | - | TRBV19 | CASSIRLSYEQYF | TGTGCCAGTAGTATACGGCTCAGCTACGAGCAGTACTTC
- | TRBJ2-3 | - | TRBV6-1 | CASSSLGASTDTQYF | TGTGCCAGCAGCTCCCTAGGGGCCAGCACAGATACGCAGTATTTT
- | TRBJ1-2 | - | TRBV7-9 | CASSLEGNGQVTYGYTF | TGTGCCAGCAGCTTAGAGGGGAATGGGCAGGTCACCTATGGCTACACCTTC
- | TRBJ1-1 | - | TRBV5-6 | CASSLRAFEAFF | TGTGCCAGCAGCTTGCGAGCATTTGAAGCTTTCTTT
- | TRBJ2-1 | - | TRBV5-1 | CASSLEEGVKFF | TGCGCCAGCAGCTTGGAGGAGGGAGTAAAGTTCTTC
- | TRBJ1-1 | few | TRBV2 | CASNSGPTEAFF | TGTGCCAGCAATTCAGGACCCACTGAAGCTTTCTTT
- | TRBJ1-2 | - | TRBV7-2 | CASSLLSGYTF | TGTGCCAGCAGCTTATTGAGTGGCTACACCTTC
- | TRBJ1-3 | - | TRBV6-1 | CASSEHRAGNTIYF | TGTGCCAGCAGTGAACACAGGGCTGGAAACACCATATATTTT
TRBD2 | TRBJ2-5 | - | TRBV6-5 | CASRPGLSSGETQYF | TGTGCCAGCAGACCGGGACTAAGTAGCGGGGAGACCCAGTACTTC